This TCR beta chain is drawn from a study of shared clonotypes between healthy human individuals (dated by TCRdb to 2018 to 2020). Background for the entire study: The cohort included three men and a couple of women between 18 and 49 years of age. For each donor, three plates each were used for CD4 naive and CD4 memory, two plates were used for CD8 naive, and one plate was used for CD8 memory. The study deeply sequenced blood TCR repertoires of about 5 healthy adults to estimate repertoire size and the extent of clonotype sharing between individuals. To increase sequencing depth and limit assay-specific biases, TCR repertoire library preparation and sequencing were carried out by different laboratories using diverse techniques. Leukapheresis yielded between about 0.94 and 10 billion PBMCs per donor. Here is what the overall study found, with its caveats: Sharing across a handful of donors was observed for around 5% of naive CD4, 3% to 4% of naive CD8, 2.3% of memory CD4, and roughly 0.4% of memory CD8 clonotypes. Naive subsets generally had larger estimated clonotype richness than memory subsets did. Pairwise subsampling led to the expectation that sequencing depth would affect the degree of clonotype sharing among donors. The genetic and exposure-history diversity represented was limited by the small number of donors. Sampling was restricted to blood, and TCR repertoires in tissue are likely to differ from TCR repertoires in blood. Clonotypes shared by all four sorted-subset donors showed higher generation probabilities than non-shared clonotypes. Even with the large sequencing depth, rarefaction of the sorted-subset datasets indicated that sequencing was incomplete.

Remarks on this clone: Its antigen remains undetermined. The input lacks base qualities; no much larger clone sits a single base away.

TCR CDR3 regions were amplified from genomic DNA by multiplex PCR using the deep immunoSEQ assay. For each cell subset, the extracted genomic DNA was distributed evenly across all wells of several immunoSEQ 96-well plates, and each plate served as one replicate. Each replicate PCR for sorted subsets received roughly 0.2 ug genomic DNA, equal to about 30,000 T cell genomes. The purified libraries were quantified using a Qubit 3.0 fluorometer, sized with a Bioanalyzer 2100, and then quantified again using the KAPA Library Quantification kit. A separate single-read 150-cycle Illumina NextSeq 550 flow cell was used to sequence each immunoSEQ 96-well plate. The paper's data handling went like this. Because only junctional sequences without quality scores were contained in the immunoSEQ output, filtering matching that applied to full-length reads could not be performed. Sequences were annotated with PyIR, a Python wrapper for IgBLAST v1.9, using IMGT germline references to assign V/J genes and CDR3. Reads were filtered out if the reads had weak V/J assignments (E-value above 1e-6), no CDR3, stop codons, out-of-frame junctions, or ambiguous translated residues. V3J clonotypes were defined as sequences sharing an identical inferred V gene, J gene, and CDR3 amino acid sequence. The percentage overlap between two repertoires was calculated by dividing the number of shared unique clonotypes by the size of the smaller repertoire. Three approaches were used to assess repertoire richness: RTK rarefaction, the Chao1 estimator, and Recon v2.1 estimates of unobserved clonotypes. For all TCRbeta clonotypes obtained by the gDNA method from a handful of donors, generation probabilities were computed with OLGA. TCRdb mirrors the immuneACCESS table, restricted to in-frame sequences. Some clones are absent from its copies; in checked studies, under half trace to an unresolved V gene, and the reason for the others is unknown. V and J calls and clone size come straight from that table; D and trimming were deduced from the DNA. This sample is represented by about 1.5 million clones; nearly 99% of them were singletons. The top ten clones comprise 0.4% to 0.55% of the sample.

Healthy HIV-negative adults with no recently reported acute infections or vaccinations were included as donors. All donors were Caucasian adults living in Nashville, Tennessee, USA. CD4+ T cells were enriched by magnetic negative selection; naive cells were then positively selected on CD45RA, and the negative fraction formed the memory subset. Blood was obtained by leukapheresis, after which PBMCs were separated by Ficoll-Histopaque density gradient centrifugation and cryopreserved in liquid nitrogen vapor phase. Analytical flow cytometry was used to check the purity and quantity of each magnetically sorted T cell population. Genomic DNA was isolated from every sorted fraction and measured by UV absorbance on a Nanodrop 2000c. The CDR3, from cysteine to phenylalanine, totals 11 residues. Only the CDR3 portion is preserved as DNA: 33 bases, with reading frame beginning at the first base.

The clonotype originates from a man under 40 in good health. The V and J segments used are TRBV21-1 and TRBJ2-7. TRBV21-1 is an annotated pseudogene. The source material was naive CD4+ T cells sorted from blood. Reading the label with the study, this specimen's cell subset or site is: CD45RA+ positively selected. The DNA is as follows: TGTGCCAGCAGCAAGACCCACGAGCAGTACTTC. Its protein is CASSKTHEQYF.